This T cell receptor (beta chain) derives from a study of cytomegalovirus exposure and HLA in healthy donors. Study results and caveats: Available immune exposure information covered CMV serostatus only. In the analysis, some V segments, TRBV6-2 and TRBV6-3 included, were excluded as indistinguishable.

CDR3 length: 14 amino acids. Trimming took 8 bases from V and 8 from J; bases not matched to a gene: 12. Germline V gene data show CDR1 as MDHEN and CDR2 as SYDVKM. As for this clone: Its antigen is unknown.

PCR involved 60 Vbeta and 13 Jbeta primers. Data came from immunoSEQ multiplex PCR; TCRdb stores just in-frame clones and leaves some out. Of about 150,000 clones listed, 70% to 90% are singletons. V usage is TRBV28 and J usage is TRBJ2-3; TRBD2 aligns across 8 bases. The receptor was derived from a woman between 18 and 29 years old in good health and CMV-seronegative. The sequencing sample was made of PBMCs. For the CDR3, the DNA is TGTGCCAGCGGGGGTAGCGGGGCTTTAGGTACGCAGTATTTT. This gives the protein CASGGSGALGTQYF. The full variable domain, completed using reference TRBV28 and TRBJ2-3, is DVKVTQSSRYLVKRTGEKVFLECVQDMDHENMFWYRQDPGLGLRLIYFSYDVKMKEKGDIPEGYSVSREKKERFSLILESASTNQTSMYLCASGGSGALGTQYFGPGTRLTVL.